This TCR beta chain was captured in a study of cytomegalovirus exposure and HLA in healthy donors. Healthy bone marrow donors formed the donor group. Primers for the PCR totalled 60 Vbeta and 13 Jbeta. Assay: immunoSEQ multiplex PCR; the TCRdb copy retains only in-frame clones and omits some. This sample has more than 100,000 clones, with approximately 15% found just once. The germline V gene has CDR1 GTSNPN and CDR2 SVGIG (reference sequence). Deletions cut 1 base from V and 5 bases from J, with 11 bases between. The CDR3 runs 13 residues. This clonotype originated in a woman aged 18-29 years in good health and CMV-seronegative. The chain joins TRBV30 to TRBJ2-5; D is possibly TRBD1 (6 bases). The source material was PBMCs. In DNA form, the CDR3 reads TGTGCCTGGAGTGGCTACAGGGCCGAGACCCAGTACTTC. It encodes CAWSGYRAETQYF.